The T cell receptor beta chain under discussion was sequenced for a study of T cells in Graves' hyperthyroidism and ophthalmopathy. Points from the study as a whole: Most expanded thyroid clonotypes above 0.001 also appeared in blood.

In making diagnoses, clinical symptoms, serum thyroxine and TRAb, thyroid ultrasound and orbital computed tomography were all used. This clonotype was found a few times. Its antigen remains unknown. RNA transcripts yielded amplified TCR beta CDR3 regions. The TCR CDR3 was amplified in a first-round RT-PCR using the HTBI primer set. TCRdb itself ran the multiplex PCR reads through MiXCR, one entry per CDR3 protein. The table has roughly 170,000 distinct CDR3 sequences, about a sixth seen once; the top ten hold about 29%. CDR1 and CDR2 (germline): KGHSH, LQKENI. CDR3 length equals 14 residues. Trimming took 2 bases from V and 3 from J; bases not matched to a gene: 0.

The V call is TRBV18, the J call TRBJ1-2; 10 bases are shared with TRBD1. The sequence was obtained from a woman aged 50 to 60 with Graves' hyperthyroidism. The sample was blood. The CDR3 nucleotides are TGTGCCAGCTCACCAGGGACAGGGGACTATGGCTACACCTTC. This translates into CASSPGTGDYGYTF.